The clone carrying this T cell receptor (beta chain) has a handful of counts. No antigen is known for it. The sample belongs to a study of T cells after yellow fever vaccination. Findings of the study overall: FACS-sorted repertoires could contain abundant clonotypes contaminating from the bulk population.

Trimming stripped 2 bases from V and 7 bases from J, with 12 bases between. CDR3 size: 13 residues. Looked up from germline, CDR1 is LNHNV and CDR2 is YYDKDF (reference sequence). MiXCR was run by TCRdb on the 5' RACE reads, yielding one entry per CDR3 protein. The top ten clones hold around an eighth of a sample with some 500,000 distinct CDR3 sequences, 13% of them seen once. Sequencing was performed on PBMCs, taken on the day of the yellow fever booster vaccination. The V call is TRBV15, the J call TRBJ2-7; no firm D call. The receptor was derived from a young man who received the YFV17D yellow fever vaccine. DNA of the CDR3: TGTGCCACCAGCAGATTACCTATTTCGGAGCAGTACTTC. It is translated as CATSRLPISEQYF.